Below are 17 T cell receptor beta chains sequenced from a single sample in a study of T cells in localized non-small cell lung cancer. Libraries were prepared by immunoSEQ multiplex PCR; TCRdb keeps only in-frame clonotypes and omits some of them. This table has about 78,000 clones, about 83% appearing once. The source material was peripheral blood, sampled before any cancer treatment. The receptors shown here come from a man aged 40 to 70 with stage I lung adenocarcinoma.

The V and J genes are TRBV15 and TRBJ1-1; possible D gene TRBD1, 5 bases. The CDR3 is 15 residues long. Germline V CDR1 and CDR2: LNHNV, YYDKDF (reference sequence). V was trimmed by 1 base and J by 6 bases, leaving 15 bases between them. The CDR3 bases are TGTGCCACCAGCAGAGTACGGGAGTGGGACGCTGAAGCTTTCTTT. Translating it yields CATSRVREWDAEAFF.

The rearrangement links TRBV7-9 to TRBJ2-7; D perhaps matches TRBD1 (5 bases). V dropped 6 bases and J dropped 4 bases, with 19 bases sitting between them. The CDR3 length is 15 residues. Germline lookup yields CDR1 SEHNR and CDR2 FQNEAQ (reference sequence). CDR3 region: CASRSPKLKGYEQYF. CDR3 sequence (DNA): TGTGCCAGCAGATCACCTAAATTAAAGGGGTACGAGCAGTACTTC.

The chain uses TRBV25-1 and TRBJ1-4, with D perhaps TRBD1 (6 bases). Germline CDR1 and CDR2: MGHDK and SYGVNS. CDR3 length equals 14 residues. Trimming left V 7 bases short and J 10 bases short, with 19 bases between. The CDR3 coding sequence is TGTGCCAGCACAGGGGAGGCTCGCGTGGGAAAACTGTTTTTT. This codes for CASTGEARVGKLFF.

In its sample, this clone was seen many times. The sample has other DNA sequences that encode this CDR3 too. DNA of the CDR3: TGTGCCAGCAGCTTCCTGGGGAGGGGGGGTGACGAGCAGTACTTC. Its protein product is CASSFLGRGGDEQYF. The J gene is TRBJ2-7, the V gene TRBV11-2, with D perhaps TRBD2 (7 bases). Germline CDR1 reads SGHAT; CDR2 reads FQNNGV. Trimming removed 3 bases from V and 5 bases from J, with 17 bases in between. The CDR3 is 15 amino acids.

The J gene is TRBJ1-5, the V gene TRBV6-4; 11 bases agree with TRBD1. Unmatched junction bases numbered 8, after V lost 3 bases and J lost 4 bases. CDR3 length: 17 residues. Germline V gene sequence: CDR1 MRHNA, CDR2 SNTAGT. The CDR3 DNA reads TGTGCCAGCAGTGAGACAACCGGGACAGGGGGGAATCAGCCCCAGCATTTT. It translates to CASSETTGTGGNQPQHF.

The V and J genes are TRBV28 and TRBJ1-2, with 7 positions matching TRBD1. The V and J ends lost 5 bases and 10 bases, in that order; junction bases with no gene match: 4. Germline V gene sequence: CDR1 MDHEN, CDR2 SYDVKM. This CDR3 comprises 11 residues. The CDR3 protein is CASSDRDLYTF. In DNA, the CDR3 is TGTGCCAGCAGTGACAGGGATCTCTACACCTTC.

In nucleotides, the CDR3 is TGTGCCAGCAGTTACCTCGGGAATCAGCCCCAGCATTTT. It specifies CASSYLGNQPQHF. The V call is TRBV6-6, the J call TRBJ1-5, with D unclear. The CDR3 length is 13 residues. V gave up 2 bases and J gave up 4 bases, with 6 bases separating them. Germline CDR1 MNHNY, CDR2 SVGAGI (reference sequence).

This rearrangement joins TRBV29-1 to TRBJ2-5; D unresolved. The end of the DNA is better explained by TRBJ2-7, so the J call may be wrong. CDR1 and CDR2 (germline): SQVTM, ANQGSEA. The CDR3 has 12 residues. The CDR3 sequence is CSVVLQSYEQYF. The CDR3 DNA reads as TGCAGCGTTGTACTCCAGTCCTACGAGCAGTACTTC.

This clone was picked up a small number of times. V gene TRBV7-9 combines with J gene TRBJ1-1; D ambiguous. The CDR3 is made up of 14 amino acids. The V and J ends lost 6 bases and 3 bases respectively, with 14 bases between them. Germline V gene sequence: CDR1 SEHNR, CDR2 FQNEAQ (reference sequence). CDR3 nucleotides: TGTGCCAGCAGGAGACTTTACGGCCACACTGAAGCTTTCTTT. Translating it yields CASRRLYGHTEAFF.

This chain links TRBV7-8 with TRBJ2-7; D is unclear. There are 14 residues in the CDR3. Germline values: CDR1 SGHVS, CDR2 FQNEAQ. V lost 5 bases, J lost 2 bases, and 13 bases lay in between. The CDR3 sequence: CASSPSDWAYEQYF. The CDR3 coding sequence is TGTGCCAGCAGCCCATCCGACTGGGCCTACGAGCAGTACTTC. Drawing the rest from reference TRBV7-8 and TRBJ2-7, the complete variable domain is GAGVSQSPRYKVAKRGQDVALRCDPISGHVSLFWYQQALGQGPEFLTYFQNEAQLDKSGLPSDRFFAERPEGSVSTLKIQRTQQEDSAVYLCASSPSDWAYEQYFGPGTRLTVT.

The V and J genes are TRBV27 and TRBJ1-2; a weak D match, TRBD1 (6 bases). CDR1 and CDR2 from the germline V gene are MNHEY and SMNVEV (reference sequence). The CDR3 runs to 16 residues. The ends were cut back, 2 bases at V and 3 bases at J, with 16 bases in the middle. CDR3 protein: CASSLRGVGGYYGYTF. CDR3 nucleotide sequence: TGTGCCAGCAGTTTAAGGGGGGTCGGGGGTTACTATGGCTACACCTTC.

The J gene is TRBJ1-1, the V gene TRBV9, with D possibly being TRBD1 (6 bases). V was pared by 0 bases and J by 4 bases, with 16 bases between. The V gene's germline CDR1 is SGDLS and CDR2 YYNGEE. This CDR3 is built from 16 residues. The DNA of the CDR3 is TGTGCCAGCAGCGTAGATGCGGAGGGGGGTTCCACTGAAGCTTTCTTT. This translates into CASSVDAEGGSTEAFF.

The rearrangement uses TRBV7-3 and TRBJ2-5, with D perhaps matching TRBD1 or TRBD2 (5 bases each). The ends were cut back, 5 bases at V and 5 bases at J, with 18 bases in the middle. Germline lookup yields CDR1 SGHTA and CDR2 FQGTGA. CDR3 length: 15 amino acids. This CDR3 is CASSPQGSGRETQYF. The CDR3 region has the DNA TGTGCCAGCAGCCCCCAGGGCTCGGGACGGGAGACCCAGTACTTC.

The chain joins TRBV29-1 to TRBJ1-2; 8 bases agree with TRBD1. Germline values: CDR1 SQVTM, CDR2 ANQGSEA. V gave up 6 bases and J gave up 7 bases; unmatched junction bases: 10. This CDR3 is 13 amino acids long. This CDR3 reads CSVGTTGVSGYTF. In nucleotides, the CDR3 is TGCAGCGTGGGGACGACAGGGGTTAGTGGCTACACCTTC.

This chain links TRBV7-2 with TRBJ2-7; tentative D call: TRBD1 (6 bases). The V gene's germline CDR1 is SGHTA and CDR2 FQGNSA. This CDR3 is built from 15 residues. V gave up 7 bases and J gave up 4 bases, with 20 bases separating them. DNA of the CDR3: TGTGCCAGCACCCAAGCCTCCGGACAGAGGTACGAGCAGTACTTC. This encodes CASTQASGQRYEQYF.

The chain uses TRBV6-5 and TRBJ2-7; a weak D match, TRBD2 (5 bases). This CDR3 spans 13 amino acids. V lost 7 bases, J lost 6 bases, and 16 bases lay in between. Germline loops: CDR1 MNHEY, CDR2 SVGAGI. The CDR3 nucleotides are TGTGCCAGCAACAGAGTTTTAGAGGGCGAGCAGTACTTC. It codes for CASNRVLEGEQYF.

V usage is TRBV4-1 and J usage is TRBJ2-7; 7 positions match TRBD2. V shed 1 base, J shed 0 bases, and the junction held 12 bases outside the gene matches. CDR3 length: 18 amino acids. The germline V gene has CDR1 MGHRA and CDR2 YSYEKL. The DNA for the CDR3 is TGCGCCAGCAGCCAAGCTTCTAGCGGCACTGGCTTCTCCTACGAGCAGTACTTC. It encodes CASSQASSGTGFSYEQYF.